This TCR beta chain was sequenced during a study of cytomegalovirus exposure and HLA in healthy donors (dated by TCRdb to 2016 to 2017). With respect to the entire study: In an earlier analysis of fewer than 750 of the donors, 250 to 350 Gb of sequence data and 117 million unique TCR beta sequences from about 179 million T cells were reported. A later genetic analysis used genome-wide SNP genotypes for 398 of the 666 donors, treating that subset as a discovery cohort. The genetic ancestry cluster associated with self-reported Caucasian donors included around 76% of the 398 genotyped donors. In the later analysis, no new phenotypic data were used to find candidate immune exposures; instead, reliance was placed on TCR beta sequences and their occurrence across donors. The study aimed to test whether cataloging public T cell receptors could reveal signatures of past pathogen exposure. Donor age, sex, ethnicity and CMV serostatus were collected together with the repertoire data. To predict cytomegalovirus infection status, the study combined high-throughput TCR immunosequencing, statistical association of individual TCRs with disease status, and machine learning. Every discovery cohort repertoire had been produced on one sequencing platform. Because of strong linkage in the cohort, a handful of DR-DQ haplotypes were treated as single units for association and clustering. Along with the approximately 700-subject first cohort, a separate validation cohort of roughly 110 different subjects was used. Across 398 genotyped donors of the cohort, an average of about 220,000 unique TCR beta nucleotide sequences per donor were sequenced, and 15% to 20% of those sequences were non-productive. The study used immunosequencing to profile the T cell repertoires of several hundred subjects and linked those repertoires to cytomegalovirus serostatus. An early release covering around 630 HLA-typed donors comprised approximately 290 gigabases of sequencing data and 85 million to 100 million unique TCR sequences. The number of donors typed differed by locus, with about 629-630 for A, B, C, DRB1 and DQB1, more than 500 for DQA1, nearly 610 for DPA1, and approximately 470 for DPB1. An earlier analysis of approximately 640 of the donors applied high-throughput TCR beta sequencing to assess whether each TCR beta V gene segment acted as functional or pseudogenic. Class I and class II HLA loci were covered by the typing at four-digit resolution. To study patterns of TCR occurrence, a later analysis re-analyzed previously published TCR beta repertoires from 550 to 800 donors and added high-resolution HLA genotyping.

Library preparation employed the immunoSEQ multiplex PCR assay. For the multiplex PCR, a mixture combining 60 forward primers for TCR Vbeta segments and 13 reverse primers for TCR Jbeta segments was used. Amplification of the CDR3 region of rearranged TCR beta genes was performed with a multiplex PCR assay on genomic DNA. The Illumina HiSeq System was used to sequence the amplified TCR beta libraries as 87-base-pair reads. The authors' analysis ran thus. A later analysis tallied 75 million to 95 million unique TCR beta chains across the 666 repertoires, and approximately 11 million of those chains were shared by two or more donors. To remove PCR and sequencing errors, raw reads were error-corrected and collapsed into unique sequences using a nearest-neighbor algorithm that merged closely related sequences. V, D and J gene segments were assigned by aligning CDR3 sequences to IMGT reference sequences. Each retained sequence needed at least a six-nucleotide match to both a V gene segment and a J gene segment. A rearrangement counted as productive if the CDR3 had no stop codons and remained in frame with V and J, and every other rearrangement counted as non-productive. Following IMGT convention, CDR3 was defined as the stretch from the second conserved V-encoded cysteine to the conserved J-encoded phenylalanine. The earlier analysis of 500 to 600 of the donors excluded sequences that lacked an unambiguous match to a single V gene segment. In an earlier analysis of about 590 of the donors, a V segment was called functional when productive rearrangements were above 56.7%, and segregating when the standard deviation between donors exceeded 5%. To diagnose cytomegalovirus status from the catalog of TCR beta chain sequences, a statistical classification framework was built. A later analysis assigned V and J genes by comparing TCR nucleotide sequences with IMGT/GENE-DB human TR gene sequences. A later analysis assigned CDR3 sequences and most-parsimonious VDJ recombination scenarios with the TCRdist pipeline. In a later analysis, every TCR beta chain was defined by the combination of its CDR3 amino acid sequence and its V-gene family, and reads without a unique V-gene family were dropped. To address suspected cross-contamination and a sequencing artifact, a later analysis removed over 500 highly shared, low-generation-probability nucleotide sequences. A later analysis calculated a clonal expansion index for each public chain from normalized within-repertoire ranks of inferred template counts. In a later analysis, generation probabilities were computed with a VDJ recombination model fitted to out-of-frame rearrangements, and the resulting probabilities were checked against IGoR. In a later analysis, TCR-TCR, TCR-HLA and TCR-CMV co-occurrence was scored with hypergeometric tests, and a repertoire-size bias correction was applied to TCR pairs. False discovery rates were estimated in a later analysis by permuting HLA or CMV assignments 20 times. In a later analysis, co-occurring TCRs were grouped using DBSCAN, and TCRdist sequence similarity was added for clustering within HLA-allele-positive subsets. Co-occurrence clustering excluded repertoires with fewer than 30,000 or more than 120,000 public chains, plus five with anomalous nucleotide sharing. TCRdb stores this immuneACCESS table with in-frame sequences only. Part of the clones is absent; in the studies checked, under half of the shortfall reflects unresolved V genes, and no reason is known for the rest. V, J and clone size were drawn from that table, and D and trimming were deduced from the DNA. The table for this sample lists about 140,000 clones; roughly 73% of them were counted only once. The ten largest account for around 14% of the sample.

What the authors observed across the whole study: The only immune exposure information available for the cohort was CMV serostatus. An association between a missense DCLRE1C variant and V-gene and J-gene trimming of TCR beta chains was found in a later genetic analysis and replicated in an independent cohort. Presence/absence analyses assumed roughly uniform sequencing depth across donors, an assumption that may not hold. In the study, around 150 TCR beta chains were listed as associated with cytomegalovirus. A later analysis reported that several top co-occurrence clusters appeared linked to parvovirus B19, influenza, CMV and Epstein-Barr virus. In a later genetic analysis, fewer N-insertions in productive TCRs were reported among donors in an Asian-associated ancestry cluster than the approximately 630-donor mean. Compared with equally common non-associated chains, HLA-associated TCR beta chains in a later analysis were more clonally expanded and had lower generation probabilities. Specific HLA alleles were associated with 15,000 to 20,000 TCR beta sequences at a false discovery rate of 0.05 in a later analysis. When HLA alleles, especially DR and DQ, strongly co-occurred, TCR associations were difficult to assign to individual alleles. Most CMV-associated TCR beta chains appeared to be HLA-restricted in a later analysis, and the HLA associations seemed to be driven largely by CMV exposure. An earlier analysis of around 600 of the donors showed that most TCR beta V segments appeared in productive rearrangements either about 87% or about 30% of the time, which broadly matched IMGT annotations. Because some donors lacked HLA typing at each locus, the association tests relied only on the typed subset. In both the original and validation cohorts, the classifier was reported to diagnose cytomegalovirus status with high specificity and sensitivity. Correlated functional status among segregating V segments might reflect linkage disequilibrium, but an unknown experimental factor could not be ruled out. In a later analysis, the rate of TCR association differed among HLA loci, with DRB1 alleles having the most associated TCRs and HLA-C alleles having the fewest. The 87-base-pair reads could not distinguish some IMGT-functional V segments, including TRBV6-2 and TRBV6-3, so those segments were excluded. This cohort had only TCR beta chains sequenced, and the lack of alpha or paired-chain data limited which features could be detected. Because counts were too low, approximately 15 rarely observed V segments, including chromosome 9 orphons, were excluded from the earlier analysis of 587 of the donors. It was suggested by the authors that the approach could potentially be generalized to other disease states and immunological phenotypes. A further reported finding was that TCR beta sequences accurately predicted the HLA-A and HLA-B alleles for most subjects in the first cohort. A group of highly shared sequence variants was considered likely to be a technical artifact of the sequencing pipeline. A few of the identified cytomegalovirus-associated TCR beta chains were confirmed in vitro to be specific for cytomegalovirus antigens. Most TCR sequences were seen in very few donors, while some public TCRs were found in many individuals.

Worth noting for this clone: Its antigen remains undetermined. No per-base quality is available; no much larger clone lies one base away.

V is trimmed back by 3 bases and J by 5 bases, and the junction contains 5 bases that no gene match accounts for. The CDR3 spans 16 residues, from the cysteine through the phenylalanine. Only the CDR3 DNA is retained, 48 bases long and in frame from the first base. Sequences SGHRS (CDR1) and YFSETQ (CDR2) are obtained from the germline V gene. The cohort was made up of 650 to 700 healthy bone marrow donors. At the time of sampling, all cohort members were nominally healthy, though unrecorded immune exposures were likely present. Of the 690 or so cohort members, 250 to 300 had positive CMV serostatus and 352 had negative CMV serostatus, and CMV serostatus was not recorded for the donor. Each donor provided a peripheral blood sample, and peripheral blood mononuclear cells were used for TCR beta sequencing. The Qiagen DNeasy Blood Extraction Kit was used to extract genomic DNA from the blood cell samples.

The V gene is TRBV5-1 and the J gene is TRBJ2-1; the junction holds 13 bases that match TRBD2. The receptor was derived from a human donor in good health. Sequencing input: PBMCs. The CDR3 protein sequence reads: CASSSRGLAGDNEQFF. The DNA sequence is TGCGCCAGCAGCTCCCGAGGACTAGCGGGAGACAATGAGCAGTTCTTC.